This TCR beta chain was identified during a study of immune evolution from preneoplasia to lung adenocarcinoma. Overall study findings and caveats: Top clone frequencies peaked in normal lung, apparently declining through invasive adenocarcinoma. Later-stage lesions seemingly showed higher T cell density and diversity than normal lung.

Between the mid-2010s and the late 2010s, patients underwent resection in Japan or China. Two lung cancer pathologists independently confirmed each histologic diagnosis. Details on this clone: The antigen is not known.

This CDR3 contains 15 residues. Trimming took off 2 bases at V and 2 bases at J, with 12 bases between the two ends. Germline lookup yields CDR1 SGHNT and CDR2 YENEEA. Clones were read by immunoSEQ multiplex PCR, and TCRdb kept only the in-frame ones, dropping some. Here the sample spans approximately 8,300 clones, over 75% being singletons. The sample taken for sequencing was FFPE adjacent normal lung tissue. The rearrangement links TRBV11-3 to TRBJ2-5, with D unclear. This clonotype originated in a person aged 70 to 80 with lung adenocarcinoma. The CDR3, as DNA: TGTGCCAGCAGCTTATCTTTTCCTCTGCAAGAGACCCAGTACTTC. The encoded protein is CASSLSFPLQETQYF. Using reference TRBV11-3 and TRBJ2-5 for the parts outside the CDR3, the full variable domain is EAGVVQSPRYKIIEKKQPVAFWCNPISGHNTLYWYLQNLGQGPELLIRYENEEAVDDSQLPKDRFSAERLKGVDSTLKIQPAELGDSAVYLCASSLSFPLQETQYFGPGTRLLVL.